The 13 T cell receptor beta chains below come from one sample, sequenced in a study of persistence of HIV-infected CD4 T cells (dated by TCRdb to 2019 to 2021). TCRbeta repertoires were sequenced from genomic DNA with the immunoSEQ hsTCRB assay version 4 in survey mode. As stored in TCRdb, this immuneACCESS dataset retains in-frame rearrangements with V and J assigned. A fraction of the clones does not appear; measured against another copy, unresolved V genes explain less than half of the discrepancy, and the remainder lacks a known reason. The sample data list some 40,000 clones, and 90% to 95% of these were observed just once. About 1.7% of the sample is held by the ten biggest clonotypes. No antigen has been assigned to these receptors. The treatment or condition label corresponds to: suppressive antiretroviral therapy. As a nonspecific positive control representing the CD4+ T cell repertoire, cells were stimulated with anti-CD3/anti-CD28 magnetic beads. Sorting of responding CD4+ T cells was based on upregulation of both CD40 ligand and CD69.

The material was CD4+ T cells sorted from PBMCs after roughly 17-hour stimulation, obtained from a patient who received antiretroviral therapy. The sample's cell subset or site label, decoded: CD40L+CD69+ CD4 T cells responding to anti-CD3/anti-CD28 beads, representing the overall repertoire. The receptors shown here come from an adult man with HIV who was CMV-seropositive.

The chain has TRBV7-3 and TRBJ2-7; D is unresolved. CDR1 is SGHTA, CDR2 FQGTGA, per germline. Trimming removed 1 base at V and 6 bases at J, with 13 bases between. The CDR3 contains 14 residues. The CDR3 spells CASSLNPVGSEQYF. Written as DNA, the CDR3 is TGTGCCAGCAGCTTAAACCCCGTAGGGTCCGAGCAGTACTTC.

The count of this clone is one. V and J are TRBV28 and TRBJ2-2, with D hard to call. Germline CDR1 and CDR2: MDHEN and SYDVKM. The CDR3 is made up of 13 amino acids. V shed 3 bases and J shed 8 bases, with 10 bases lying between them. The CDR3 is CASSFIAAGELFF. The CDR3 bases are TGTGCCAGCAGTTTCATCGCCGCAGGGGAGCTGTTTTTT.

This CDR3 is CASSKLAGGRTGELFF. The CDR3 DNA reads TGTGCCAGCAGCAAACTAGCGGGGGGCCGCACCGGGGAGCTGTTTTTT. V usage is TRBV5-4 and J usage is TRBJ2-2, with 12 bases lining up with TRBD2. Germline lookup yields CDR1 SGHNT and CDR2 YYREEE (reference sequence). J was trimmed by 4 bases and V by 4 bases; bases with no gene match: 5. The CDR3 consists of 16 residues.

The rearrangement uses TRBV19 and TRBJ2-2; tentatively, D is TRBD2 (5 bases). CDR3 length: 15 amino acids. CDR1 and CDR2 from the germline V gene are LNHDA and SQIVND (reference sequence). V lost 3 bases and J lost 1, with 9 bases in between. For the CDR3, the DNA is TGTGCCAGTAGTATTCGGACTGGGAACACCGGGGAGCTGTTTTTT. Protein: CASSIRTGNTGELFF.

The chain joins TRBV3-1 (or the pseudogene TRBV3-2) to TRBJ1-2; perhaps TRBD1 as D (5 bases). The CDR3 runs 13 residues. Trimming pared 0 bases from V and 13 bases from J, leaving 15 bases between. The germline V gene encodes CDR1 LGHDT and CDR2 YNNKEL (reference sequence). The CDR3 region has the DNA TGTGCCAGCAGCCAAGAGGGGAGGGGCCGCGCCACCTTC. Translation gives CASSQEGRGRATF.

The J gene is TRBJ2-7, the V gene TRBV11-2; D is unclear. Per germline, CDR1 SGHAT and CDR2 FQNNGV. The V end lost 5 bases, the J end lost 0 bases, and 8 bases lay between the germline ends. This CDR3 has 13 residues. The CDR3, as DNA: TGTGCCAGCAGCCTCCGGCCCTCCTACGAGCAGTACTTC. Its protein product is CASSLRPSYEQYF.

J is TRBJ2-7 and V is TRBV27; D might be TRBD1 (6 bases). The CDR3 loop spans 13 amino acids. V dropped 5 bases and J dropped 3 bases, with 11 bases sitting between them. Per germline, CDR1 MNHEY and CDR2 SMNVEV (reference sequence). For the CDR3, the DNA is TGTGCCAGCAGTCTAAAGGACAGCTACGAGCAGTACTTC. Translated, it gives CASSLKDSYEQYF.

This chain connects TRBV18 to TRBJ2-3, with 9 bases fitting TRBD1. The V and J ends lost 4 bases and 5 bases, in that order; junction bases with no gene match: 4. Looked up from germline, CDR1 is KGHSH and CDR2 is LQKENI. This CDR3 is built from 14 residues. CDR3 loop: CASSLQGAEDTQYF. Written as DNA, the CDR3 is TGTGCCAGCTCACTACAGGGGGCGGAAGATACGCAGTATTTT. Full variable domain (rest looked up from reference TRBV18 and TRBJ2-3): NAGVMQNPRHLVRRRGQEARLRCSPMKGHSHVYWYRQLPEEGLKFMVYLQKENIIDESGMPKERFSAEFPKEGPSILRIQQVVRGDSAAYFCASSLQGAEDTQYFGPGTRLTVL.

This chain joins TRBV6-5 and TRBJ1-1, with D hard to call. The length of the CDR3 is 12 residues. Germline V CDR1 and CDR2: MNHEY, SVGAGI. V shed 10 bases and J shed 7 bases, with 16 bases lying between them. DNA for the CDR3: TGTGCCACAGCATCAGGTTTTGGTGAAGCTTTCTTT. Translated, it gives CATASGFGEAFF.

A few counts support this clone. V usage is TRBV4-2 and J usage is TRBJ1-5; 9 bases map to TRBD1. V trimming: 1 base; J trimming: 5 bases; junction bases outside the gene matches: 12. The CDR3 totals 18 residues. Germline V gene lookup returns CDR1 LGHNA and CDR2 YNFKEQ. The DNA of the CDR3 is TGTGCCAGCAGCCAAGGGGAGACAGGGGGAGGTCGAGATCAGCCCCAGCATTTT. Amino acid sequence: CASSQGETGGGRDQPQHF.

The CDR3 DNA reads TGTGCCAGTAGTATGCCCGGGCTAATGAACACTGAAGCTTTCTTT. It specifies CASSMPGLMNTEAFF. The rearrangement uses TRBV19 and TRBJ1-1; D ambiguous. Trimming left V 3 bases short and J 0 bases short, with 11 bases between. CDR3 length equals 15 residues. The germline gives CDR1 LNHDA, CDR2 SQIVND (reference sequence).

V and J are TRBV18 and TRBJ2-7, with 13 bases matching TRBD2. The CDR3 covers 18 residues. V was clipped by 5 bases and J by 0 bases; unmatched bases: 10. The germline V gene encodes CDR1 KGHSH and CDR2 LQKENI. The CDR3 loop is CASSFLTSGGQISYEQYF. For the CDR3, the DNA is TGTGCCAGCTCATTTCTGACTAGCGGGGGGCAGATCTCCTACGAGCAGTACTTC.

The chain carries TRBV6-1 and TRBJ2-7; 9 nucleotides match TRBD2. After removal of 0 bases from V and 4 bases from J, the junction contained 7 bases not matched to a gene. Germline CDR1 MNHNS, CDR2 SASEGT. This CDR3 is 16 amino acids long. In DNA form, the CDR3 reads TGTGCCAGCAGTGAAGCGGGACTAGCTTCCTTGTACGAGCAGTACTTC. Its translation: CASSEAGLASLYEQYF.